This T cell receptor (beta chain) was sequenced in a study of blood T cell repertoires in COVID-19. Study information: The United States, Italy and Spain supplied acute and convalescent COVID-19 samples. PBMCs, B-cell-depleted T cells, or T cells were the source of the cDNA or gDNA that made up the material.

Original analysis: Amplification from reference gene primers served as the basis for estimated nucleated cell counts. Produced via immunoSEQ multiplex PCR; TCRdb's table is partial and in-frame only. V and J calls and clone size are copied from that table; D and trimming were computed from the DNA. The sample lists roughly 80,000 clones; 88% were seen once. From germline, CDR1 is SNHLY and CDR2 FYNNEI. Between the trimmed V and J ends, which lost 11 bases and 4 bases, there was a span of 17 bases. CDR3 length: 13 residues. The clonotype comes from a woman of 80 years or more with acute or convalescent COVID-19. The chain combines TRBV2 with TRBJ1-2; no clear D gene. Sequencing input: peripheral blood. The CDR3 region is CASKEGDSYGYTF. The CDR3 DNA reads TGTGCCTCCAAAGAAGGAGACTCCTATGGCTACACCTTC.